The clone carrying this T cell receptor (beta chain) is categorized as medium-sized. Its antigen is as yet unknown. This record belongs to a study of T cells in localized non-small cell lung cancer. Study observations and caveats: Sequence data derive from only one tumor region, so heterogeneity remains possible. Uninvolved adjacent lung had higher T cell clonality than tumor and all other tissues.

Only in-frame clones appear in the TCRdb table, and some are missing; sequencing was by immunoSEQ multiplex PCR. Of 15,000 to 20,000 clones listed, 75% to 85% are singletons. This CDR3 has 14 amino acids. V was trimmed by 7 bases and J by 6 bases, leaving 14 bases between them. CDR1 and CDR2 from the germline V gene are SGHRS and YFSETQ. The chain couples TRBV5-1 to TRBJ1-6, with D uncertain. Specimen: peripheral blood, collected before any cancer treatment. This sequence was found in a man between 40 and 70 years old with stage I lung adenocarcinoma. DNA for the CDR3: TGCGCCAGCGGGCACGGGCCAACTAATTCACCCCTCCACTTT. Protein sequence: CASGHGPTNSPLHF.